The present entry profiles one T cell receptor (beta chain) with its context. This record comes from a study of blood T cell repertoires in COVID-19. Study overall: The analysed material was cDNA or gDNA that came from T cells, B-cell-depleted T cells, or PBMCs.

Participant reports of clinical history set cohort assignment. Methods used by the authors: Cell counts per sample came from amplifying reference gene primers. Sequencing was performed with immunoSEQ multiplex PCR; in TCRdb, only in-frame clones are kept and a portion is missing. V and J calls and clone size follow that table, whereas D and trimming were derived from the DNA. The profile shows roughly 270,000 clones, around 85% of them singletons. CDR3 length: 15 amino acids. V was pared by 3 bases and J by 0 bases, with 10 bases between. Germline V gives CDR1 SGHRS, CDR2 YFSETQ. Sequenced material: PBMCs or T cells enriched from blood (not recorded which). This sequence was found in a woman in her fifties or sixties who had recovered from COVID-19. The chain couples TRBV5-1 to TRBJ2-1, with D hard to call. CDR3 in amino acids: CASSSRKSSYNEQFF. The CDR3 DNA is TGCGCCAGCAGCTCGAGGAAGAGCTCCTACAATGAGCAGTTCTTC.